The rows below give T cell receptor beta chains drawn from one sample of a study of control samples from healthy donors and cancer patients. Sequenced by immunoSEQ multiplex PCR; TCRdb stores in-frame clones only, minus some. The top ten clones hold approximately 16% of a sample with approximately 100,000 clones, roughly 90% of them seen once. The sequenced sample consisted of blood. These receptors were obtained from a woman aged 45-60 years in good health. CDR3s include the opening cysteine and the closing phenylalanine or tryptophan. D genes are given only for firm matches. Expanded clones are given a class, and other clones once, few, many or no size at all.

abundance: NA; j_gene: TRBJ2-6; d_gene: NA; v_gene: TRBV18; CDR3aa: CASSKLDSGANVLTF; CDR3nt: TGTGCCAGCTCAAAACTCGACTCTGGGGCCAACGTCCTGACTTTC
abundance: once; j_gene: TRBJ2-3; d_gene: TRBD1; v_gene: TRBV11-2; CDR3aa: CASSLGPGQGTDTQYF; CDR3nt: TGTGCCAGCAGCTTAGGTCCTGGACAGGGCACAGATACGCAGTATTTT
abundance: NA; j_gene: TRBJ2-1; d_gene: NA; v_gene: TRBV6-2/TRBV6-3; CDR3aa: CASSYLEPSYNEQFF; CDR3nt: TGTGCCAGCAGTTACTTAGAACCCTCCTACAATGAGCAGTTCTTC
abundance: NA; j_gene: TRBJ1-1; d_gene: NA; v_gene: TRBV6-2/TRBV6-3; CDR3aa: CASSPGGVRTEAFF; CDR3nt: TGTGCCAGCAGCCCGGGTGGGGTAAGAACTGAAGCTTTCTTT
abundance: few; j_gene: TRBJ2-2; d_gene: NA; v_gene: TRBV6-5; CDR3aa: CASSYSTGNTGELFF; CDR3nt: TGTGCCAGCAGTTACTCTACAGGGAACACCGGGGAGCTGTTTTTT
abundance: once; j_gene: TRBJ1-3; d_gene: NA; v_gene: TRBV3-1/TRBV3-2; CDR3aa: CASSQGPGNTIYF; CDR3nt: TGTGCCAGCAGCCAAGGACCCGGAAACACCATATATTTT
abundance: NA; j_gene: TRBJ2-1; d_gene: TRBD1; v_gene: TRBV5-1; CDR3aa: CASSAGFQGAEQFF; CDR3nt: TGCGCCAGCAGCGCCGGGTTCCAGGGGGCTGAGCAGTTCTTC
abundance: NA; j_gene: TRBJ1-1; d_gene: NA; v_gene: TRBV10-3; CDR3aa: CAISEPKRGLQGKAFF; CDR3nt: TGTGCCATCAGTGAGCCGAAAAGGGGCCTACAGGGAAAAGCTTTCTTT
abundance: NA; j_gene: TRBJ1-1; d_gene: NA; v_gene: TRBV12-3/TRBV12-4; CDR3aa: CASRDRGIPEAFF; CDR3nt: TGTGCCAGCAGGGATAGGGGTATCCCTGAAGCTTTCTTT
abundance: NA; j_gene: TRBJ2-1; d_gene: TRBD2; v_gene: TRBV4-2; CDR3aa: CASSQGSGSSGNEQFF; CDR3nt: TGTGCCAGCAGCCAAGGTAGCGGGAGCTCGGGTAATGAGCAGTTCTTC
abundance: NA; j_gene: TRBJ1-5; d_gene: NA; v_gene: TRBV10-3; CDR3aa: CASRQGNQPQHF; CDR3nt: TGTGCCAGCCGACAGGGCAATCAGCCCCAGCATTTT
abundance: NA; j_gene: TRBJ1-5; d_gene: NA; v_gene: TRBV7-2; CDR3aa: CASSLTQTSNQPQHF; CDR3nt: TGTGCCAGCAGCTTAACACAGACTAGCAATCAGCCCCAGCATTTT
abundance: NA; j_gene: TRBJ2-2; d_gene: NA; v_gene: TRBV5-1; CDR3aa: CASSWTLAGELFF; CDR3nt: TGCGCCAGCAGCTGGACCTTAGCCGGGGAGCTGTTTTTT
abundance: NA; j_gene: TRBJ1-5; d_gene: NA; v_gene: TRBV7-8; CDR3aa: CASSLERRSNQPQHF; CDR3nt: TGTGCCAGCAGCTTAGAACGGAGAAGCAATCAGCCCCAGCATTTT
abundance: NA; j_gene: TRBJ2-6; d_gene: NA; v_gene: TRBV2; CDR3aa: CASDSGANVLTF; CDR3nt: TGTGCCAGCGACTCTGGGGCCAACGTCCTGACTTTC
abundance: NA; j_gene: TRBJ2-4; d_gene: NA; v_gene: TRBV6-2/TRBV6-3; CDR3aa: CASSTGLAKNIQYF; CDR3nt: TGTGCCAGCAGCACAGGTCTAGCCAAAAACATTCAGTACTTC
abundance: NA; j_gene: TRBJ2-1; d_gene: TRBD2; v_gene: TRBV2; CDR3aa: CASLSGGKHEQFF; CDR3nt: TGTGCCAGCCTTAGCGGGGGGAAGCACGAGCAGTTCTTC
abundance: NA; j_gene: TRBJ2-1; d_gene: TRBD2; v_gene: TRBV4-3; CDR3aa: CASSPGTSGYNEQFF; CDR3nt: TGCGCCAGCAGCCCAGGGACTAGCGGGTACAATGAGCAGTTCTTC
abundance: NA; j_gene: TRBJ2-4; d_gene: NA; v_gene: TRBV21-1; CDR3aa: CATLRLGQGHYIQYF; CDR3nt: TGTGCCACGCTCCGTCTGGGACAGGGCCATTACATTCAGTACTTC
abundance: NA; j_gene: TRBJ2-7; d_gene: NA; v_gene: TRBV7-3; CDR3aa: CASSLGFGPYEQYF; CDR3nt: TGTGCCAGCAGCTTGGGATTCGGTCCCTACGAGCAGTACTTC
abundance: NA; j_gene: TRBJ2-3; d_gene: NA; v_gene: TRBV9; CDR3aa: CASSYLWGAGSDTQYF; CDR3nt: TGTGCCAGCAGTTACCTTTGGGGGGCAGGTTCAGATACGCAGTATTTT
abundance: NA; j_gene: TRBJ2-5; d_gene: NA; v_gene: TRBV5-4; CDR3aa: CASSLFEERAGRPAQYF; CDR3nt: TGTGCCAGCAGCTTGTTTGAGGAGCGGGCTGGCCGGCCGGCCCAGTACTTC
abundance: NA; j_gene: TRBJ2-7; d_gene: NA; v_gene: TRBV24-1; CDR3aa: CATSGGESYEQYF; CDR3nt: TGTGCCACCAGTGGTGGGGAATCCTACGAGCAGTACTTC
abundance: NA; j_gene: TRBJ1-5; d_gene: NA; v_gene: TRBV2; CDR3aa: CASKAGPNSNQPQHF; CDR3nt: TGTGCCAGCAAGGCTGGCCCCAATAGCAATCAGCCCCAGCATTTT
abundance: NA; j_gene: TRBJ2-3; d_gene: TRBD2; v_gene: TRBV30; CDR3aa: CAWSLIPGLAVGADEGVPDTQYF; CDR3nt: TGTGCCTGGAGCCTCATTCCGGGACTAGCGGTCGGGGCCGACGAGGGAGTCCCAGATACGCAGTATTTT
abundance: NA; j_gene: TRBJ2-6; d_gene: NA; v_gene: TRBV3-1/TRBV3-2; CDR3aa: CASSLRLVGRNSGANVLTF; CDR3nt: TGTGCCAGCAGCCTCAGGCTGGTTGGCAGAAACTCTGGGGCCAACGTCCTGACTTTC
abundance: once; j_gene: TRBJ1-1; d_gene: NA; v_gene: TRBV10-3; CDR3aa: CAISVEGFALNTEAFF; CDR3nt: TGTGCCATCAGTGTTGAGGGGTTTGCCTTGAACACTGAAGCTTTCTTT
abundance: NA; j_gene: TRBJ2-7; d_gene: NA; v_gene: TRBV5-4; CDR3aa: CASSLGGGSPYEQYF; CDR3nt: TGTGCCAGCAGCTTGGGAGGCGGGTCCCCCTACGAGCAGTACTTC
abundance: NA; j_gene: TRBJ1-1; d_gene: TRBD1; v_gene: TRBV5-1; CDR3aa: CASGYSGTGTEAFF; CDR3nt: TGCGCCAGCGGTTACTCCGGGACAGGAACTGAAGCTTTCTTT
abundance: NA; j_gene: TRBJ2-3; d_gene: NA; v_gene: TRBV18; CDR3aa: CASSPGAGTQYF; CDR3nt: TGTGCCAGCTCACCAGGAGCGGGTACGCAGTATTTT
abundance: NA; j_gene: TRBJ1-6; d_gene: NA; v_gene: TRBV7-3; CDR3aa: CASSREGGLISPLHF; CDR3nt: TGTGCCAGCAGCCGGGAGGGAGGTCTTATTTCACCCCTCCACTTT
abundance: NA; j_gene: TRBJ2-6; d_gene: TRBD1; v_gene: TRBV7-9; CDR3aa: CASSPPDRALAGANVLTF; CDR3nt: TGTGCCAGCAGCCCCCCGGACAGGGCCCTAGCTGGGGCCAACGTCCTGACTTTC
abundance: NA; j_gene: TRBJ1-1; d_gene: NA; v_gene: TRBV30; CDR3aa: CAWSVGGYTEAFF; CDR3nt: TGTGCCTGGAGTGTGGGAGGGTACACTGAAGCTTTCTTT
abundance: NA; j_gene: TRBJ1-2; d_gene: NA; v_gene: TRBV27; CDR3aa: CASRSGRADYGYTF; CDR3nt: TGTGCCAGCAGGTCCGGGAGGGCTGACTATGGCTACACCTTC
abundance: NA; j_gene: TRBJ1-1; d_gene: NA; v_gene: TRBV6-2/TRBV6-3; CDR3aa: CASSYPQGQRTEAFF; CDR3nt: TGTGCCAGCAGTTACCCACAGGGTCAGAGGACTGAAGCTTTCTTT
abundance: NA; j_gene: TRBJ1-2; d_gene: NA; v_gene: TRBV2; CDR3aa: CASTGGIYGYTF; CDR3nt: TGTGCCAGCACGGGGGGCATATATGGCTACACCTTC
abundance: NA; j_gene: TRBJ2-5; d_gene: TRBD1; v_gene: TRBV11-2; CDR3aa: CASSLDQMTPGQVDFGTQYF; CDR3nt: TGTGCCAGCAGCTTAGATCAGATGACCCCGGGACAGGTTGATTTTGGGACCCAGTACTTC
abundance: NA; j_gene: TRBJ1-6; d_gene: TRBD1; v_gene: TRBV28; CDR3aa: CASSTDRARPLHF; CDR3nt: TGTGCCAGCAGTACTGACAGGGCCCGACCCCTCCACTTT
abundance: NA; j_gene: TRBJ1-2; d_gene: NA; v_gene: TRBV6-5; CDR3aa: CASSAREATLILF; CDR3nt: TGTGCCAGCTCTGCCAGGGAGGCTACTCTAATCCTCTTC
abundance: once; j_gene: TRBJ2-1; d_gene: NA; v_gene: TRBV6-5; CDR3aa: CASSYSPPKINEQFF; CDR3nt: TGTGCCAGCAGTTACTCCCCCCCGAAGATTAATGAGCAGTTCTTC
abundance: NA; j_gene: TRBJ1-3; d_gene: NA; v_gene: TRBV11-2; CDR3aa: CASSLDRAGNTIYF; CDR3nt: TGTGCCAGCAGCTTAGATAGGGCTGGAAACACCATATATTTT
abundance: NA; j_gene: TRBJ1-2; d_gene: NA; v_gene: TRBV24-1; CDR3aa: CATSDTFDGYGYTF; CDR3nt: TGTGCCACCAGTGATACCTTTGACGGCTATGGCTACACCTTC
abundance: many; j_gene: TRBJ2-5; d_gene: TRBD2; v_gene: TRBV30; CDR3aa: CAWSVGISGVKETQYF; CDR3nt: TGTGCCTGGAGTGTGGGGATTAGCGGGGTTAAAGAGACCCAGTACTTC
abundance: NA; j_gene: TRBJ1-2; d_gene: NA; v_gene: TRBV5-4; CDR3aa: CASSMDNYGYTF; CDR3nt: TGTGCCAGCAGCATGGACAACTATGGCTACACCTTC
abundance: NA; j_gene: TRBJ2-1; d_gene: NA; v_gene: TRBV20-1; CDR3aa: CSARGGREQFF; CDR3nt: TGCAGTGCTAGGGGGGGGCGTGAGCAGTTCTTC
abundance: NA; j_gene: TRBJ1-2; d_gene: NA; v_gene: TRBV11-2; CDR3aa: CASSPDTGNYGYTF; CDR3nt: TGTGCCAGCAGCCCAGATACAGGGAACTATGGCTACACCTTC
abundance: NA; j_gene: TRBJ2-1; d_gene: TRBD2; v_gene: TRBV10-2; CDR3aa: CASRAGGGRNEQFF; CDR3nt: TGCGCCAGCAGAGCTGGCGGGGGTAGAAATGAGCAGTTCTTC
abundance: NA; j_gene: TRBJ1-3; d_gene: NA; v_gene: TRBV19; CDR3aa: CASSIRGNTIYF; CDR3nt: TGTGCCAGTAGTATCAGGGGAAACACCATATATTTT
abundance: NA; j_gene: TRBJ1-5; d_gene: TRBD1; v_gene: TRBV5-5; CDR3aa: CASSWTGANQPQHF; CDR3nt: TGTGCCAGCAGCTGGACAGGAGCGAATCAGCCCCAGCATTTT
abundance: NA; j_gene: TRBJ1-3; d_gene: NA; v_gene: TRBV6-6; CDR3aa: CASSYSQSSSTGYF; CDR3nt: TGTGCCAGCAGTTACTCCCAAAGTTCATCCACGGGATATTTT
abundance: once; j_gene: TRBJ1-2; d_gene: NA; v_gene: TRBV3-1/TRBV3-2; CDR3aa: CASSQDTALYGYTF; CDR3nt: TGTGCCAGCAGCCAAGATACGGCCCTCTATGGCTACACCTTC
abundance: NA; j_gene: TRBJ1-6; d_gene: NA; v_gene: TRBV5-6; CDR3aa: CASSLADNSPLHF; CDR3nt: TGTGCCAGCAGCTTGGCGGATAATTCACCCCTCCACTTT
abundance: NA; j_gene: TRBJ2-6; d_gene: NA; v_gene: TRBV9; CDR3aa: CASSVAGTGANVLTF; CDR3nt: TGTGCCAGCAGCGTAGCAGGGACCGGGGCCAACGTCCTGACTTTC
abundance: NA; j_gene: TRBJ1-1; d_gene: NA; v_gene: TRBV25-1; CDR3aa: CASSNYGMNTEAFF; CDR3nt: TGTGCCAGCAGTAATTACGGCATGAACACTGAAGCTTTCTTT
abundance: NA; j_gene: TRBJ2-3; d_gene: NA; v_gene: TRBV27; CDR3aa: CASSSMTVSPTDTQYF; CDR3nt: TGTGCCAGCAGTTCCATGACCGTCTCTCCCACAGATACGCAGTATTTT
abundance: NA; j_gene: TRBJ1-2; d_gene: NA; v_gene: TRBV29-1; CDR3aa: CSVEEAGYQYGYTF; CDR3nt: TGCAGCGTTGAAGAAGCAGGGTATCAATATGGCTACACCTTC
abundance: NA; j_gene: TRBJ1-2; d_gene: NA; v_gene: TRBV18; CDR3aa: CASSSGAAVDGYTF; CDR3nt: TGTGCCAGCTCTTCAGGTGCGGCGGTCGATGGCTACACCTTC
abundance: NA; j_gene: TRBJ1-1; d_gene: TRBD1; v_gene: TRBV10-3; CDR3aa: CAISEPQGAVANTEAFF; CDR3nt: TGTGCCATCAGTGAACCCCAGGGGGCCGTTGCGAACACTGAAGCTTTCTTT
abundance: NA; j_gene: TRBJ2-7; d_gene: NA; v_gene: TRBV19; CDR3aa: CASSIDQQGMSYEQYF; CDR3nt: TGTGCCAGTAGTATAGATCAGCAGGGGATGTCCTACGAGCAGTACTTC